The TCR beta chain described here comes from a study of shared T cell receptors in the human thymus. This clone occurred once. The CDR3 is made up of 17 amino acids. From germline, CDR1 is LGHNA and CDR2 YNFKEQ. Trimming removed 4 bases at V and 5 bases at J, with 24 bases between. Clones were read by immunoSEQ multiplex PCR, and TCRdb kept only the in-frame ones, dropping some. Altogether 630,000 or so clones are present, around 87% being singletons, with the ten largest covering 0.0094%. A further study also used this sample, focusing on human thymus T cells.

The source is a boy younger than two with a congenital heart defect. Sequenced input: thymocytes. The genes are TRBV4-2 and TRBJ2-7; D possibly corresponds to TRBD2 (6 bases). For the CDR3, the DNA is TGTGCCAGCAGCCCCCCCGGGCGACGGGGGACGTTGGACGAGCAGTACTTC. Encoded protein: CASSPPGRRGTLDEQYF.